The next 18 T cell receptor beta chains were all read from a single sample in a study of blood T cell repertoires in COVID-19 (dated by TCRdb to between 2020 and 2021). The protocol used for the library was the immunoSEQ multiplex PCR assay. What TCRdb holds here is the immuneACCESS table cut down to in-frame rearrangements. Part of the clones is not present; checked against another copy, under half of the missing clones reflect an unresolved V gene, and the others are unexplained. Counted in this sample were roughly 100,000 clones; around 80% of them appeared once. 13% to 15% of the sample lies in the top ten. The sample comprised peripheral blood. The receptors were gathered from a woman aged 55 to 70 with acute or convalescent COVID-19.

The chain joins TRBV6-6 to TRBJ1-1; 9 bases align to TRBD1. Germline CDR1 MNHNY, CDR2 SVGAGI (reference sequence). Trimming took 5 bases from V and 4 from J; bases not matched to a gene: 14. The CDR3 consists of 17 residues. The CDR3 spells CASSPDRGIPLGTEAFF. DNA for the CDR3: TGTGCCAGCAGTCCTGACAGGGGGATTCCCCTGGGCACTGAAGCTTTCTTT.

V usage is TRBV7-2 and J usage is TRBJ1-2, with a tentative D call TRBD1 (6 bases). V shed 0 bases and J shed 4 bases, with 9 bases lying between them. Germline-derived CDR1 and CDR2 are SGHTA and FQGNSA. The CDR3 loop spans 14 amino acids. The CDR3 loop is CASSLASGAYGYTF. CDR3 DNA: TGTGCCAGCAGCTTAGCGTCAGGGGCCTATGGCTACACCTTC.

DNA of the CDR3: TGTGCCAGCAGTCCCAATAGCGGGGGGAACAATGAGCAGTTCTTC. Amino acid sequence: CASSPNSGGNNEQFF. This sequence joins TRBV27 and TRBJ2-1; TRBD2 agrees at 10 bases. With 5 bases clipped from V and 5 bases from J, the junction kept 6 bases outside the gene matches. CDR1 is MNHEY, CDR2 SMNVEV, per germline (reference sequence). This CDR3 contains 15 residues.

The sample holds a few counts of this clone. The chain recombines TRBV5-1 with TRBJ2-3; possibly TRBD2 for D (7 bases). The CDR3 contains 15 residues. Germline values: CDR1 SGHRS, CDR2 YFSETQ. V gave up 4 bases and J gave up 6 bases, with 18 bases separating them. CDR3 coding DNA: TGCGCCAGCAGCCTGGGGGGGCCCCTGATGGATACGCAGTATTTT. Protein product: CASSLGGPLMDTQYF.

V is TRBV6-5 and J is TRBJ1-5, with D maybe TRBD1 (5 bases). The CDR3 is 16 amino acids. Germline V gives CDR1 MNHEY, CDR2 SVGAGI. The V and J ends lost 4 bases and 5 bases respectively, with 18 bases between them. In DNA, the CDR3 is TGTGCCAGCAGTTCGCTCCGCACAGGCCTCCATCAGCCCCAGCATTTT. This sequence encodes CASSSLRTGLHQPQHF.

The rearrangement links TRBV7-2 to TRBJ1-1, with 10 nucleotides matching TRBD1. CDR3 size: 17 residues. From germline, CDR1 is SGHTA and CDR2 FQGNSA. The J segment lost 4 bases and the V segment lost 4 bases, leaving 12 bases of the junction unmatched. The CDR3 bases are TGTGCCAGCAGCTCGACTACGCCCTGGACAGGGGGCACTGAAGCTTTCTTT. It encodes CASSSTTPWTGGTEAFF.

The V call is TRBV11-2, the J call TRBJ2-1; D perhaps matches TRBD2 (6 bases). V lost 5 bases, J lost 0 bases, and 14 bases lay in between. This CDR3 is 16 amino acids long. Germline CDR1 reads SGHAT; CDR2 reads FQNNGV. The CDR3 DNA reads as TGTGCCAGCAGCGCCCTAGCGCTAAGCTCCTACAATGAGCAGTTCTTC. This translates into CASSALALSSYNEQFF.

This CDR3 reads CASSLRPDYNSPLHF. DNA for the CDR3: TGTGCCAGCAGCCTGAGGCCCGATTATAATTCACCCCTCCACTTT. The J gene is TRBJ1-6, the V gene TRBV4-2; no reliable D call. This CDR3 is built from 15 residues. Germline V gene sequence: CDR1 LGHNA, CDR2 YNFKEQ. V lost 4 bases and J lost 4, with 11 bases in between.

This chain links TRBV5-1 with TRBJ2-3, with 8 bases matching TRBD1. CDR1 SGHRS and CDR2 YFSETQ come from the germline V gene. This CDR3 is built from 13 residues. The V and J ends lost 3 bases and 9 bases, in that order; junction bases with no gene match: 6. CDR3 in DNA: TGCGCCAGCAGCTACGGACAGGGTGACACGCAGTATTTT. As protein: CASSYGQGDTQYF.

This clone was seen once. The rearrangement joins TRBV19 to TRBJ1-2, with a weak D call TRBD1 (5 bases). The CDR3 contains 15 residues. The V end lost 1 base, the J end lost 6 bases, and 15 bases lay between the germline ends. CDR1 and CDR2 from the germline V gene are LNHDA and SQIVND (reference sequence). This CDR3 reads CASSIGFQDIHGYTF. The CDR3, as DNA: TGTGCCAGTAGTATAGGATTCCAGGACATCCATGGCTACACCTTC.

The rearrangement uses TRBV7-2 and TRBJ1-4; weak D call: TRBD1 (5 bases). V lost 5 bases and J lost 7, with 17 bases in between. This CDR3 is built from 15 residues. Germline V gives CDR1 SGHTA, CDR2 FQGNSA. CDR3 sequence (DNA): TGTGCCAGCAGCCCGAGGTCGGACACAGTTGAAAAACTGTTTTTT. The encoded protein is CASSPRSDTVEKLFF.

The chain employs TRBV9 and TRBJ1-1; 7 nucleotides match TRBD1. The CDR3 runs 14 residues. Losses at the gene ends were 2 bases for V and 6 bases for J; bases not matched to a gene: 7. Germline loops: CDR1 SGDLS, CDR2 YYNGEE. CDR3 loop: CASSVATGFSEAFF. The CDR3 DNA sequence: TGTGCCAGCAGCGTGGCGACAGGGTTCTCTGAAGCTTTCTTT.

This CDR3 is CASSITGDSTYNEQFF. The DNA of the CDR3 is TGCGCCAGCAGCATTACAGGGGACTCAACCTACAATGAGCAGTTCTTC. The chain is built from TRBV5-1 and TRBJ2-1, with D possibly being TRBD1 (7 bases). Germline V gene data show CDR1 as SGHRS and CDR2 as YFSETQ. The CDR3 is made up of 16 amino acids. Trimming removed 4 bases at V and 2 bases at J, with 16 bases between.

The chain joins TRBV5-1 to TRBJ2-7; 12 bases match TRBD2. CDR3 length equals 16 residues. Germline-derived CDR1 and CDR2 are SGHRS and YFSETQ. V lost 4 bases, J lost 6 bases, and 11 bases stayed unmatched. The CDR3 sequence: CASSETSGRPPGEQYF. The CDR3 DNA sequence: TGCGCCAGCAGCGAAACTAGCGGGAGGCCCCCCGGCGAGCAGTACTTC.

The chain joins TRBV3-1 (or the pseudogene TRBV3-2) to TRBJ2-7; D perhaps matches TRBD2 (5 bases). Trimming removed 7 bases at V and 6 bases at J, with 16 bases between. The CDR3 length is 13 residues. CDR1 is LGHDT, CDR2 YNNKEL, per germline (reference sequence). The DNA for the CDR3 is TGTGCCAGCAAGGACCCATACCGGGGCGAGCAGTACTTC. Protein: CASKDPYRGEQYF.

This chain joins TRBV19 and TRBJ2-7, with 7 bases that match TRBD1. The CDR3 has 13 residues. After removal of 3 bases from V and 5 bases from J, the junction contained 4 bases not matched to a gene. Germline values: CDR1 LNHDA, CDR2 SQIVND (reference sequence). The CDR3 DNA reads TGTGCCAGTAGTATCACACAGGGGAACGAGCAGTACTTC. Its translation is CASSITQGNEQYF.

This clone was found a few times. This chain uses TRBV28 with TRBJ1-1, with 9 bases that match TRBD1. The germline V gene encodes CDR1 MDHEN and CDR2 SYDVKM. CDR3 length: 14 amino acids. V was clipped by 10 bases and J by 1 base; unmatched bases: 7. The DNA for the CDR3 is TGTGCCATCTGGGACAGGGCAGGGAACACTGAAGCTTTCTTT. Translating it yields CAIWDRAGNTEAFF.

The chain carries TRBV6-1 and TRBJ2-7; D is perhaps TRBD1 (6 bases). The CDR3 is 17 amino acids. Germline V gives CDR1 MNHNS, CDR2 SASEGT. V shed 1 base and J shed 0 bases, with 16 bases lying between them. In nucleotides, the CDR3 is TGTGCCAGCAGTGAAGAGTTCCAGGGGAAGGGCTCCTACGAGCAGTACTTC. It translates to CASSEEFQGKGSYEQYF.